This TCR beta chain was observed in a study of monozygotic twins with inflammatory bowel disease. Following a re-call of the 5' RACE reads, TCRdb has one entry per CDR3 protein and lacks DNA. The sample is made up of about 160,000 distinct CDR3 sequences, and the top ten hold roughly 2.4% of it. The CDR3 is 18 residues long. CDR1 is MDHEN and CDR2 is SYDVKM in the germline V gene. Sequencing was carried out using blood. The TCR comes from a human donor with ulcerative colitis or Crohn's disease, or a healthy co-twin of an affected twin (not recorded which). The chain employs TRBV28 and TRBJ2-2; the TRBD1 assignment by TCRdb is unverifiable without DNA. CDR3 loop: CASSSEGQASTHTGELFF.